One and the same sample provided the 20 T cell receptor beta chains below, sequenced in a study of T cells in Graves' hyperthyroidism and ophthalmopathy. Authors of the study amplified TCR beta CDR3 regions from RNA transcripts. With the HTBI primer set, the TCR CDR3 went through a first round of RT-PCR. TCRdb passed the multiplex PCR reads through MiXCR, listing each CDR3 protein once. The sample has roughly 420,000 distinct CDR3 sequences, less than 20% seen once. The sample consisted of blood. The receptors were sampled from a woman under 30 with Graves' hyperthyroidism.

Ten or more counts support this clonotype. V gene TRBV28 combines with J gene TRBJ2-7; 7 bases match TRBD1. The CDR3 covers 14 residues. Germline trimming cut 5 bases from V and 2 bases from J; bases unmatched to any gene: 6. The V gene's germline CDR1 is MDHEN and CDR2 SYDVKM. The CDR3 coding sequence is TGTGCCAGCAGTCCCCCGGGACAGACCTACGAGCAGTACTTC. Its protein is CASSPPGQTYEQYF.

The sample holds many counts of this clonotype. The V and J genes are TRBV2 and TRBJ2-5, with 11 positions matching TRBD2. Trimming at V came to 9 bases and at J to 4 bases, leaving 10 bases not matched to a gene. The CDR3 totals 15 residues. Looked up from germline, CDR1 is SNHLY and CDR2 is FYNNEI. CDR3 in DNA: TGTGCCAGGGGGACTAGCGGTAGTCAGGGAGAGACCCAGTACTTC. Translating gives CARGTSGSQGETQYF.

There are a few counts of this clonotype. The J gene is TRBJ1-6, the V gene TRBV4-1; 12 nucleotides match TRBD1. CDR3 length: 16 residues. Germline V gene data show CDR1 as MGHRA and CDR2 as YSYEKL. V lost 4 bases and J lost 13; bases outside the gene matches: 11. CDR3 DNA: TGCGCCAGCAGCCGACCGGGACAGGGGGCGAGAAATCCCCTCCACTTT. Translating it yields CASSRPGQGARNPLHF.

The genes are TRBV10-3 and TRBJ1-1; 7 positions agree with TRBD1. Germline V gives CDR1 ENHRY, CDR2 SYGVKD. V was clipped by 10 bases and J by 4 bases; unmatched bases: 12. The CDR3 is made up of 14 amino acids. The CDR3 sequence is CATRPQGRITEAFF. CDR3 DNA sequence: TGTGCCACAAGACCACAGGGGCGCATCACTGAAGCTTTCTTT.

This clonotype has just a few counts. The chain recombines TRBV6-5 with TRBJ1-6; TRBD1 matches 8 bases. This CDR3 is built from 16 residues. Germline V lookup: CDR1 MNHEY, CDR2 SVGAGI. Trimming at V came to 2 bases and at J to 5 bases, leaving 5 bases not matched to a gene. The DNA of the CDR3 is TGTGCCAGCAGTTACCAAGGGACAGGAGATAATTCACCCCTCCACTTT. Protein product: CASSYQGTGDNSPLHF.

The chain is built from TRBV19 and TRBJ2-5; 8 positions match TRBD1. Per the germline V gene, CDR1 is LNHDA and CDR2 is SQIVND (reference sequence). The CDR3 covers 15 residues. The J segment lost 5 bases and the V segment lost 7 bases, leaving 12 bases of the junction unmatched. Here the CDR3 DNA reads TGTGCCAGTACCCGGACAGGGCAACCATGGGAGACCCAGTACTTC. Its protein is CASTRTGQPWETQYF.

The chain couples TRBV20-1 to TRBJ2-1; TRBD1 agrees at 10 bases. V trimming: 1 base; J trimming: 2 bases; junction bases outside the gene matches: 5. CDR3 length equals 16 residues. CDR1 DFQATT and CDR2 SNEGSKA come from the germline V gene (reference sequence). CDR3 nucleotide sequence: TGCAGTGCTAGAGGGGGACAGGGGATCGCCTACAATGAGCAGTTCTTC. It codes for CSARGGQGIAYNEQFF.

There are many counts of this clonotype. This sequence joins TRBV7-8 and TRBJ2-7; D is possibly TRBD1 (6 bases). Germline assignment: CDR1 SGHVS and CDR2 FQNEAQ. The V and J ends lost 1 base and 2 bases respectively, with 12 bases between them. The length of the CDR3 is 15 residues. DNA for the CDR3: TGTGCCAGCAGCTTAGGGTCGACAGGTACCTACGAGCAGTACTTC. The encoded protein is CASSLGSTGTYEQYF.

CDR3 amino acids: CASSQKAGGPAEFF. CDR3 DNA sequence: TGTGCCAGCAGCCAAAAAGCGGGAGGGCCGGCCGAGTTCTTC. The chain employs TRBV3-1 and TRBJ2-1, with 10 bases fitting TRBD2. This CDR3 contains 14 residues. J gave up 14 bases and V 2 bases, and 9 bases lay outside the gene matches. Germline CDR1 LGHDT, CDR2 YNNKEL (reference sequence).

The CDR3 is CASSFGQGVPKNIQYF. The CDR3 DNA is TGTGCCAGCAGCTTTGGACAGGGCGTCCCCAAAAACATTCAGTACTTC. V is TRBV7-2 and J is TRBJ2-4; 8 bases line up with TRBD1. This CDR3 has 16 residues. The germline gives CDR1 SGHTA, CDR2 FQGNSA. J lost 2 bases, V lost 3 bases, and 6 bases had no gene match.

This clonotype was detected only a few times. CDR3: CASSIGTERYGYTF. The DNA of the CDR3 is TGTGCCAGTAGTATAGGAACGGAGCGCTATGGCTACACCTTC. J is TRBJ1-2 and V is TRBV19; no definite D call. V was cut by 1 base and J by 4 bases, with 10 bases left in between. Germline V gene lookup returns CDR1 LNHDA and CDR2 SQIVND (reference sequence). The CDR3 sequence is 14 residues long.

The chain combines TRBV18 with TRBJ2-1; D call uncertain. Between the trimmed V and J ends, which lost 3 bases and 3 bases, there was a span of 12 bases. There are 15 residues in the CDR3. Germline V gives CDR1 KGHSH, CDR2 LQKENI. This CDR3 is CASSPVGFGYNEQFF. CDR3 nucleotide sequence: TGTGCCAGCTCACCTGTGGGATTCGGCTACAATGAGCAGTTCTTC. Supplemented by reference TRBV18 and TRBJ2-1, the full variable domain reads NAGVMQNPRHLVRRRGQEARLRCSPMKGHSHVYWYRQLPEEGLKFMVYLQKENIIDESGMPKERFSAEFPKEGPSILRIQQVVRGDSAAYFCASSPVGFGYNEQFFGPGTRLTVL.

This clonotype came up a few times. The chain recombines TRBV5-1 with TRBJ2-2; 7 bases align to TRBD1. Germline values: CDR1 SGHRS, CDR2 YFSETQ. The CDR3 spans 21 residues. V lost 1 base and J lost 1; bases outside the gene matches: 19. The CDR3 is CASSLTPTRTGGMGNTGELFF. The CDR3 bases are TGCGCCAGCAGCTTGACCCCGACCAGGACAGGTGGTATGGGGAACACCGGGGAGCTGTTTTTT.

The chain couples TRBV6-9 to TRBJ2-3, with D possibly matching TRBD2 (6 bases). The V end was cut by 3 bases, the J end by 8 bases, with 15 bases between. The CDR3 is 14 amino acids. Germline assignment: CDR1 MNHGY and CDR2 SVAAGI. The CDR3 sequence is CASSYRGEPGTQYF. The CDR3 DNA follows: TGTGCCAGCAGTTACCGCGGGGAGCCGGGTACGCAGTATTTT.

The sample holds many counts of this clonotype. The CDR3 reads CASSKDRAYQPQHF. For the CDR3, the DNA is TGTGCCAGCAGTAAGGACAGAGCGTATCAGCCCCAGCATTTT. This chain links TRBV2 with TRBJ1-5; TRBD1 is a possible D gene (6 bases). The CDR3 has 14 amino acids. Germline-derived CDR1 and CDR2 are SNHLY and FYNNEI. Trimming left V 5 bases short and J 5 bases short, with 13 bases between.

The chain employs TRBV25-1 and TRBJ1-6, with D possibly being TRBD1 (6 bases). The germline V gene encodes CDR1 MGHDK and CDR2 SYGVNS. The V end lost 2 bases, the J end lost 7 bases, and 18 bases lay between the germline ends. The length of the CDR3 is 17 residues. The CDR3 here is CASSERTFGQPNSPLHF. Written as DNA, the CDR3 is TGTGCCAGCAGTGAACGAACCTTCGGACAGCCGAATTCACCCCTCCACTTT.

In the case of this clonotype: One junction end disagrees with the germline gene, perhaps due to a read error. The J gene is TRBJ2-3, the V gene TRBV11-2; 13 nucleotides agree with TRBD2. Germline CDR1 and CDR2: SGHAT and FQNNGV. CDR3 length: 15 amino acids. The CDR3 loop reads CVSSPGLAGADTQYF. Here the CDR3 DNA reads TGTGTCAGCAGCCCCGGACTAGCGGGAGCAGATACGCAGTATTTT.

In its sample, this clonotype was seen a few times. The DNA is left out, because the CDR3 cannot be placed on it with certainty; the CDR3 is given as TCRdb lists it. This chain uses TRBV7-2 with TRBJ1-2. The CDR3 is 18 residues long, counting both termini. Germline V gives CDR1 SGHTA, CDR2 FQGNSA. The CDR3 sequence is CASSLYYAANYGYTFVTF.

Only a few counts were recorded for this clonotype. The chain recombines TRBV9 with TRBJ2-3; tentative D call: TRBD2 (6 bases). This CDR3 has 15 amino acids. V lost 1 base and J 6 bases, leaving 15 bases between the germline ends. The V gene's germline CDR1 is SGDLS and CDR2 YYNGEE. Here the CDR3 reads CASSVSLRGPDTQYF. The CDR3 nucleotides read TGTGCCAGCAGCGTAAGCCTGCGGGGTCCGGATACGCAGTATTTT.

This clonotype showed up just a few times. The rearrangement uses TRBV28 and TRBJ2-7, with TRBD2 matching over 9 bases. The junction had 9 bases not matched to a gene; V was cut back by 3 bases and J by 3 bases. The CDR3 sequence is 16 residues long. Germline lookup yields CDR1 MDHEN and CDR2 SYDVKM. The CDR3: CASSFSPAGGDYEQYF. Written as DNA, the CDR3 is TGTGCCAGCAGTTTCTCCCCAGCGGGAGGTGACTACGAGCAGTACTTC.